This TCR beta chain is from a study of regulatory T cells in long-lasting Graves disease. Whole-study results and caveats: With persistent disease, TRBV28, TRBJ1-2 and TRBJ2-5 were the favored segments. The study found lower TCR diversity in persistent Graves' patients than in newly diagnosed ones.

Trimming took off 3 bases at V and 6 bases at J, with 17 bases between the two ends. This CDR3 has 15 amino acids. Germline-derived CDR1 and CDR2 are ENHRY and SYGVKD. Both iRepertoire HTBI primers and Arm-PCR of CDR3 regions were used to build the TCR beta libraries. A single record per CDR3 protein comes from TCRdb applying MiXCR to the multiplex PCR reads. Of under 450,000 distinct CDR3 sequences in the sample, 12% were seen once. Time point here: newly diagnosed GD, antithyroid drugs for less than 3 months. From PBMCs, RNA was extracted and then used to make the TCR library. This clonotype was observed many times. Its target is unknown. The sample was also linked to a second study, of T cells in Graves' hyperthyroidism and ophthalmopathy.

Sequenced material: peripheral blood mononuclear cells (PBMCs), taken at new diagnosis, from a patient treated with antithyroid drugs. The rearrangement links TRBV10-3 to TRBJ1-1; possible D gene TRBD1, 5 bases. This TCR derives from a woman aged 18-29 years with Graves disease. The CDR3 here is CAISDSVGGSSEAFF. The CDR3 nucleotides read TGTGCCATCAGTGACTCCGTTGGGGGGTCATCTGAAGCTTTCTTT.